This T cell receptor beta chain was identified during a study of cytomegalovirus exposure and HLA in healthy donors. Broader study findings: A later analysis found common viral pathogens apparently linked to several of the most significant clusters.

PCR amplification relied on 60 Vbeta primers (plus 13 Jbeta primers). Generated by immunoSEQ multiplex PCR, the TCRdb table keeps only in-frame clones and is missing some. This table has 120,000 to 150,000 clones, just under 70% appearing once. On this clone: Its target is unknown.

Sequencing was performed on PBMCs. The receptor comes from a man aged 55-75 years in good health and CMV-seronegative.

The CDR3 loop is CASSPRTGDGYTF. The CDR3 DNA is TGTGCCAGTAGTCCCCGGACAGGGGATGGCTACACCTTC. The chain joins TRBV19 to TRBJ1-2; 9 positions agree with TRBD1. The junction had 4 bases not matched to a gene; V was cut back by 5 bases and J by 6 bases. Looked up from germline, CDR1 is LNHDA and CDR2 is SQIVND (reference sequence). CDR3 length: 13 residues. Full variable domain (missing parts from reference TRBV19 and TRBJ1-2): DGGITQSPKYLFRKEGQNVTLSCEQNLNHDAMYWYRQDPGQGLRLIYYSQIVNDFQKGDIAEGYSVSREKKESFPLTVTSAQKNPTAFYLCASSPRTGDGYTFGSGTRLTVV.